Below are 17 T cell receptor beta chains sequenced from a single sample in a study of blood T cells in healthy people across ages. Using a J-beta primer mix together with a sample-barcoded 5' primer, a second PCR was run for roughly 6 to 12 cycles. Using its own MiXCR run on the 5' RACE reads, TCRdb lists one record per CDR3 protein. Of about 600,000 distinct CDR3 sequences detected, less than 60% appear once; the ten largest clones hold 20% to 25%. The sequencing input was blood. The receptors were sampled from an elderly man in good health.

Of note for this clonotype: One end of the junction fails to match germline, which may point to a read error. The genes are TRBV6-2 or TRBV6-3 and TRBJ1-2; D call uncertain. This CDR3 has 16 amino acids. CDR1 and CDR2 from the germline V gene are MNHEY and SVGEGT. The CDR3 spells CASSYSRGTLNYGYTF. The DNA of the CDR3 is TGTGCCAGCAGCTACTCACGAGGAACTCTAAACTATGGCTACACCTTC.

The CDR3 protein is CASSPRRGPYNEQYF. The CDR3 DNA sequence: TGTGCCAGCAGCCCTCGTCGGGGGCCTTACAATGAGCAGTACTTC. J is TRBJ2-1 and V is TRBV9; D might be TRBD1 or TRBD2, each matching 6 bases. Near its end, the DNA agrees better with TRBJ2-7, so the J call may be wrong. The V gene's germline CDR1 is SGDLS and CDR2 YYNGEE. The CDR3 covers 15 residues.

Here the CDR3 reads CSAEGVRDEQFF. Here the CDR3 DNA reads TGCAGTGCCGAGGGGGTTCGGGATGAGCAGTTCTTC. The chain is built from TRBV20-1 and TRBJ2-1, with a possible D match to TRBD1 (6 bases). V was clipped by 6 bases and J by 8 bases, with 14 bases between them. The germline V gene has CDR1 DFQATT and CDR2 SNEGSKA (reference sequence). The CDR3 totals 12 residues.

This rearrangement joins TRBV6-2 or TRBV6-3 to TRBJ2-7; the D gene is possibly TRBD1 (6 bases). V dropped 6 bases and J dropped 0 bases, with 12 bases sitting between them. Germline CDR1 and CDR2: MNHEY and SVGEGT. CDR3 length: 14 residues. The CDR3 DNA follows: TGTGCCAGCAGAACTACGACAGGCTCCTACGAGCAGTACTTC. The encoded protein is CASRTTTGSYEQYF.

In its sample, this clonotype was seen many times. The chain is built from TRBV12-3 or TRBV12-4 and TRBJ2-7; a weak D match, TRBD2 (6 bases). Trimming pared 4 bases from V and 1 base from J, leaving 11 bases between. The CDR3 is 14 residues long. This chain's CDR3 is CASSYTGESYEQYF. The CDR3 nucleotides read TGTGCCAGCAGTTACACGGGAGAATCCTACGAGCAGTACTTC.

As concerns this clonotype: A much larger clone is a single base away; this may be a read error. The genes are TRBV6-5 and TRBJ1-1; D not certain. Germline V lookup: CDR1 MNHEY, CDR2 SVGAGI. This CDR3 is built from 15 residues. The V end was cut by 8 bases, the J end by 1 base, with 17 bases between. In DNA, the CDR3 is TGTGCCAGCGGTACCCGGGCAGAAACGAACACTGAAGCTTTCTTT. Amino acids: CASGTRAETNTEAFF.

This clonotype has more than one count but fewer than ten. This rearrangement joins TRBV7-3 to TRBJ2-3, with a possible D match to TRBD1 (5 bases). Germline CDR1 and CDR2: SGHTA and FQGTGA. The CDR3 consists of 13 residues. Trimming removed 1 base at V and 6 bases at J, with 8 bases between. As DNA, the CDR3 is TGTGCCAGCAGCTTAAGTCCAGGGGATACGCAGTATTTT. This gives the protein CASSLSPGDTQYF.

V is TRBV6-2 or TRBV6-3 and J is TRBJ2-1; 12 nucleotides agree with TRBD2. The CDR3 runs to 14 residues. Trimming cost V 7 bases and J 5 bases; bases outside gene matches: 3. Germline V CDR1 and CDR2: MNHEY, SVGEGT. The CDR3 spells CASTLAGGDNEQFF. CDR3 sequence (DNA): TGTGCCAGCACCCTAGCGGGAGGGGACAATGAGCAGTTCTTC.

This clonotype appeared a single time. The J gene is TRBJ1-1, the V gene TRBV18; maybe TRBD1 (6 bases). V lost 3 bases and J 4 bases, leaving 9 bases between the germline ends. Per germline, CDR1 KGHSH and CDR2 LQKENI. This CDR3 comprises 13 residues. The CDR3 region is CASSPQGSTEAFF. Written as DNA, the CDR3 is TGTGCCAGCTCACCCCAGGGGAGCACTGAAGCTTTCTTT.

This clonotype has a count of ten or more. This rearrangement joins TRBV4-1 to TRBJ2-1; D is possibly TRBD2 (6 bases). This CDR3 comprises 19 residues. Per germline, CDR1 MGHRA and CDR2 YSYEKL. Trimming shortened V by 1 base and J by 4 bases, and 23 bases separated the two germline ends. CDR3 loop: CASSQGAVPGRLPYNEQFF. CDR3 coding DNA: TGCGCCAGCAGCCAAGGTGCCGTCCCCGGGAGATTACCTTACAATGAGCAGTTCTTC.

This clonotype appeared a single time. The J gene is TRBJ2-3, the V gene TRBV5-6; 8 bases are a match to TRBD2. J was trimmed by 2 bases and V by 5 bases; bases with no gene match: 10. Per the germline V gene, CDR1 is SGHDT and CDR2 is YYEEEE. The CDR3 is 16 amino acids. As DNA, the CDR3 is TGTGCCAGCAGTTCTCAGCGGGGGCATTTCACAGATACGCAGTATTTT. This sequence encodes CASSSQRGHFTDTQYF.

About this clonotype itself: The conserved phenylalanine or tryptophan normally closing the CDR3 is absent here, so this likely arose from a read error. V is TRBV10-2 and J is TRBJ1-2, with 9 nucleotides matching TRBD1. J gave up 2 bases and V 11 bases, and 6 bases lay outside the gene matches. Germline CDR1 WSHSY, CDR2 SAAADI. This CDR3 has 13 amino acids. The CDR3 reads CALRDRENYGYTL. CDR3 nucleotide sequence: TGCGCCCTTCGGGACAGGGAAAACTATGGCTACACCTTA.

V is TRBV20-1 and J is TRBJ2-5; 7 nucleotides line up with TRBD1. Per germline, CDR1 DFQATT and CDR2 SNEGSKA (reference sequence). There are 13 residues in the CDR3. Trimming at V came to 2 bases and at J to 2 bases, leaving 2 bases not matched to a gene. CDR3 bases: TGCAGTGCTAGAAGGGGGCGACAAGAGACCCAGTACTTC. As protein: CSARRGRQETQYF.

This sequence joins TRBV2 and TRBJ2-1; no clear D gene. CDR3 length equals 13 residues. V dropped 8 bases and J dropped 4 bases, with 12 bases sitting between them. Germline V lookup: CDR1 SNHLY, CDR2 FYNNEI. The CDR3 here is CASGTSLYNEQFF. As DNA, the CDR3 is TGTGCCAGCGGCACCTCCCTTTACAATGAGCAGTTCTTC.

This rearrangement joins TRBV27 to TRBJ2-3; weak D call: TRBD2 (6 bases). In germline, CDR1 is MNHEY, CDR2 SMNVEV (reference sequence). This CDR3 spans 16 amino acids. Trimming stripped 6 bases from V and 1 base from J, with 17 bases between. The CDR3: CASRPYPGVGTDTQYF. CDR3 nucleotides: TGTGCCAGCAGACCATATCCGGGGGTAGGCACAGATACGCAGTATTTT.

The chain has TRBV5-1 and TRBJ2-1; 12 bases are a match to TRBD2. The V gene's germline CDR1 is SGHRS and CDR2 YFSETQ. V was clipped by 4 bases and J by 7 bases; unmatched bases: 15. The CDR3 has 18 residues. The CDR3: CASSLSSSGGAVSNEQFF. The CDR3 DNA reads as TGCGCCAGCAGCCTATCCTCTAGCGGGGGGGCCGTGAGTAATGAGCAGTTCTTC.

V gene TRBV5-1 combines with J gene TRBJ2-7; D possibly corresponds to TRBD1 (6 bases). There are 14 residues in the CDR3. Deletions cut 7 bases from V and 2 bases from J, with 16 bases between. Germline V gives CDR1 SGHRS, CDR2 YFSETQ. The CDR3 loop reads CASEQGLGTYEQYF. DNA of the CDR3: TGCGCCAGCGAACAGGGTTTGGGGACCTACGAGCAGTACTTC.